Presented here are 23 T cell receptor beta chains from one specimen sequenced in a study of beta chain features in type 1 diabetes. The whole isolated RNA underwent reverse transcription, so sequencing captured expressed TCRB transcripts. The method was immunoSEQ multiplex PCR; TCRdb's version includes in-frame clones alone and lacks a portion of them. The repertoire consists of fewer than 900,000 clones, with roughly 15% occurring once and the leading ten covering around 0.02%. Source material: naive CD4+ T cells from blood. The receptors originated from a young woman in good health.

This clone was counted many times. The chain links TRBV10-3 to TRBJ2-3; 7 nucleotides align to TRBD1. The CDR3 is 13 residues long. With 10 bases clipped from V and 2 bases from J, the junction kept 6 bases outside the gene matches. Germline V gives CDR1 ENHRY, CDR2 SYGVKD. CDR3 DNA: TGTGCCACCGGACAGGCGCTCACAGATACGCAGTATTTT. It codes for CATGQALTDTQYF.

The CDR3 region is CAISDSLSKVSGTEAFF. The CDR3 DNA is TGTGCCATCAGCGATTCCTTGTCCAAAGTTAGTGGCACTGAAGCTTTCTTT. The chain carries TRBV10-3 and TRBJ1-1, with no clear D. Germline lookup yields CDR1 ENHRY and CDR2 SYGVKD. CDR3 length: 17 residues. V was trimmed by 6 bases and J by 4 bases, leaving 24 bases between them.

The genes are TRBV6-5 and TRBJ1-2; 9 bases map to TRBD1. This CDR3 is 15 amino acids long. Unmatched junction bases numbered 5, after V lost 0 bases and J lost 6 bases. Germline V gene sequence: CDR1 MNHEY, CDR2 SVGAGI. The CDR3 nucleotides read TGTGCCAGCAGTTACTCTTATGGGACAGGGAATGGCTACACCTTC. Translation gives CASSYSYGTGNGYTF.

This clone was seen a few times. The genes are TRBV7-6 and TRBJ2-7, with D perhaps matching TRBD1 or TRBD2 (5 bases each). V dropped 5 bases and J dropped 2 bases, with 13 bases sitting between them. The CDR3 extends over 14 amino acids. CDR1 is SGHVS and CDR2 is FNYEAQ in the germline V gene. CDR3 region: CASSGGHGAYEQYF. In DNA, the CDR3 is TGTGCCAGCAGCGGAGGACATGGTGCCTACGAGCAGTACTTC. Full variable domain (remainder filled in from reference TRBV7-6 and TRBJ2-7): GAGVSQSPRYKVTKRGQDVALRCDPISGHVSLYWYRQALGQGPEFLTYFNYEAQQDKSGLPNDRFSAERPEGSISTLTIQRTEQRDSAMYRCASSGGHGAYEQYFGPGTRLTVT.

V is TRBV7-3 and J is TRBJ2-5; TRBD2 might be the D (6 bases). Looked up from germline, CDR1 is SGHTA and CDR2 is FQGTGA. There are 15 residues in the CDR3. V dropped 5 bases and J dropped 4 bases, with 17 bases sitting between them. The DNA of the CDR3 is TGTGCCAGCAGCCGCGGGGTGCAGGGAGGAGAGACCCAGTACTTC. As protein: CASSRGVQGGETQYF.

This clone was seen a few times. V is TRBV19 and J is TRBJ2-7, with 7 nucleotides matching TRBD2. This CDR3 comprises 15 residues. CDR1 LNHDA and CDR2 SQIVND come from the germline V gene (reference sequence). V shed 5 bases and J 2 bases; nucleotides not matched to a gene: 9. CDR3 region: CASSPIAGSTYEQYF. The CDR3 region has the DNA TGTGCCAGTAGTCCAATAGCGGGCTCTACCTACGAGCAGTACTTC.

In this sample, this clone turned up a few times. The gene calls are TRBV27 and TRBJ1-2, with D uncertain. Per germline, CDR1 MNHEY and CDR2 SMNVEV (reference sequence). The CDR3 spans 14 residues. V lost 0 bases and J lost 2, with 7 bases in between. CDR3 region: CASSLSPGNYGYTF. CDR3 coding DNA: TGTGCCAGCAGTTTATCCCCGGGAAACTATGGCTACACCTTC.

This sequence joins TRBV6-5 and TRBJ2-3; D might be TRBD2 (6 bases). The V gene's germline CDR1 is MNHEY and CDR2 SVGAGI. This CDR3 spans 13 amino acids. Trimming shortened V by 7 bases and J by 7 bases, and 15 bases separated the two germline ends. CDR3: CASTWASEYTQYF. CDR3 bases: TGTGCCAGCACGTGGGCTAGCGAATATACGCAGTATTTT.

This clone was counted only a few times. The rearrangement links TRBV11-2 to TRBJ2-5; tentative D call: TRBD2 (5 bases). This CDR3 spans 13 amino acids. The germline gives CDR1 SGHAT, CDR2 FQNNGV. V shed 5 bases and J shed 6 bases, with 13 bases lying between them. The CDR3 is CASSATRDKTQYF. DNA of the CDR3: TGTGCCAGCAGCGCCACTCGGGATAAGACCCAGTACTTC.

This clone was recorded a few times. For the CDR3, the DNA is TGTGCCAGCAGTTACGGGCTCAACTATGGCTACACCTTC. Protein product: CASSYGLNYGYTF. This chain joins TRBV6-6 and TRBJ1-2; D gene unclear. CDR3 length equals 13 residues. Germline CDR1 MNHNY, CDR2 SVGAGI (reference sequence). V lost 2 bases, J lost 2 bases, and 6 bases lay in between.

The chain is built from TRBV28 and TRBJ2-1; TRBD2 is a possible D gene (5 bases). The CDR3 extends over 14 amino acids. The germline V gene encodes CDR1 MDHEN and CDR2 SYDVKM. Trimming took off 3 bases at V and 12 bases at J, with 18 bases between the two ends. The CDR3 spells CASSFDYEGPRQFF. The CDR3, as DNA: TGTGCCAGCAGTTTCGACTACGAGGGCCCGCGGCAGTTCTTC.

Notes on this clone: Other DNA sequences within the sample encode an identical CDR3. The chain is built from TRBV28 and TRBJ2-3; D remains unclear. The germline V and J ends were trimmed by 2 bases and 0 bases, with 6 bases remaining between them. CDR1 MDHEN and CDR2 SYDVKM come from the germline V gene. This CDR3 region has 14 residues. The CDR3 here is CASSLPTSTDTQYF. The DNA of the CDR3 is TGTGCCAGCAGTTTACCTACTAGCACAGATACGCAGTATTTT.

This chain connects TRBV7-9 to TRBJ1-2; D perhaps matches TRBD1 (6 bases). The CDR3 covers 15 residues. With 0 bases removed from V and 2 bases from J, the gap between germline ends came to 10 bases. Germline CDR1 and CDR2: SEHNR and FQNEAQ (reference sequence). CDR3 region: CASSLAGQLNYGYTF. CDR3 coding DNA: TGTGCCAGCAGCTTAGCAGGACAGCTAAACTATGGCTACACCTTC. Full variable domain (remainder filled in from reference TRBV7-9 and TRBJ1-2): DTGVSQNPRHKITKRGQNVTFRCDPISEHNRLYWYRQTLGQGPEFLTYFQNEAQLEKSRLLSDRFSAERPKGSFSTLEIQRTEQGDSAMYLCASSLAGQLNYGYTFGSGTRLTVV.

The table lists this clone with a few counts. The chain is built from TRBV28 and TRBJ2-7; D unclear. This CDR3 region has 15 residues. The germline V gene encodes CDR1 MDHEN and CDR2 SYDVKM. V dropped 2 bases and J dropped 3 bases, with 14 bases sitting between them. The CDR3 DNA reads TGTGCCAGCAGTTTAGAGCAGCCCTACGACTACGAGCAGTACTTC. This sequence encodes CASSLEQPYDYEQYF.

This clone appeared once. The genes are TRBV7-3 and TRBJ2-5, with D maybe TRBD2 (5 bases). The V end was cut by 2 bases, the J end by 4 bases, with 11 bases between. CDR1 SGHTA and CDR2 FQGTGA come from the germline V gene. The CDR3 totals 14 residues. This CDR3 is CASSLLEVRETQYF. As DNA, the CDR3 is TGTGCCAGCAGCTTATTGGAGGTCCGAGAGACCCAGTACTTC.

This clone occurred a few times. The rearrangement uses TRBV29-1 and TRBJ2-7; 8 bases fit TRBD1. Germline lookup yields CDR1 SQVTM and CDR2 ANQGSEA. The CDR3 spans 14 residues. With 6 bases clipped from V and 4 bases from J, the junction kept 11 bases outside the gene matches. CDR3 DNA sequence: TGCAGCGTCAAAGAGGGGACAGGATCATACGAGCAGTACTTC. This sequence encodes CSVKEGTGSYEQYF.

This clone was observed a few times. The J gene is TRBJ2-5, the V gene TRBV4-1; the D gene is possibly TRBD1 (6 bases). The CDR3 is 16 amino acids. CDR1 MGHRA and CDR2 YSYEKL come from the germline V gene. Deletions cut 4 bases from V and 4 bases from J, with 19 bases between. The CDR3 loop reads CASSRAGVSAGETQYF. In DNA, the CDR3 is TGCGCCAGCAGCCGGGCAGGGGTCTCGGCGGGAGAGACCCAGTACTTC.

CDR3: CASSIAGGGTDTQYF. The CDR3 DNA reads TGTGCCAGTAGTATCGCCGGGGGAGGTACAGATACGCAGTATTTT. The chain recombines TRBV19 with TRBJ2-3, with D tentatively TRBD2 (6 bases). Germline-derived CDR1 and CDR2 are LNHDA and SQIVND (reference sequence). V was pared by 3 bases and J by 3 bases, with 13 bases between. The CDR3 has 15 residues.

This CDR3 reads CASSQDVSGRWDNEQFF. Written as DNA, the CDR3 is TGTGCCAGCAGCCAAGATGTGAGCGGGAGATGGGACAATGAGCAGTTCTTC. The chain joins TRBV14 to TRBJ2-1; 8 bases are shared with TRBD2. With V trimmed by 0 bases and J by 5 bases, 9 bases remained unmatched. From germline, CDR1 is SGHDN and CDR2 FVKESK. This CDR3 spans 17 amino acids.

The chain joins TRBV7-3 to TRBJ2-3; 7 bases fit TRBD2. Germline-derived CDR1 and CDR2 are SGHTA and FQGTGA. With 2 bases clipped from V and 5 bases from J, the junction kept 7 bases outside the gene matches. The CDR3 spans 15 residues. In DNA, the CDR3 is TGTGCCAGCAGCTTATGGACTGGACTAGAAGATACGCAGTATTTT. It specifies CASSLWTGLEDTQYF.

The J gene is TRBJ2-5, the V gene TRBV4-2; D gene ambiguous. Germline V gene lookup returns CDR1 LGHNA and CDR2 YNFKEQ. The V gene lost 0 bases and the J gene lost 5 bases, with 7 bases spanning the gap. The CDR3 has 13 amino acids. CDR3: CASSQEARETQYF. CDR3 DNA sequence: TGTGCCAGCAGCCAAGAAGCGCGCGAGACCCAGTACTTC.

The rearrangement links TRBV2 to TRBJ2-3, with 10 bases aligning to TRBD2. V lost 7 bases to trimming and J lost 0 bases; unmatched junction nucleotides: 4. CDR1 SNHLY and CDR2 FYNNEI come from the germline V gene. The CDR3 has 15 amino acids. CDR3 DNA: TGTGCCAGCAAACGGACTAGCGGTAGCACAGATACGCAGTATTTT. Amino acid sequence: CASKRTSGSTDTQYF.

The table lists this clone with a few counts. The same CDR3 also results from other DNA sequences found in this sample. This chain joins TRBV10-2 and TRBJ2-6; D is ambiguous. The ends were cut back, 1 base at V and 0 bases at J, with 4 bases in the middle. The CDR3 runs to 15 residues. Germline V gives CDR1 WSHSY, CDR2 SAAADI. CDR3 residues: CASSEWVSGANVLTF. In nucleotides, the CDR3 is TGCGCCAGCAGTGAGTGGGTCTCTGGGGCCAACGTCCTGACTTTC.